These 2 T cell receptor beta chains originate from one sample sequenced in a study of T cell changes during pregnancy in multiple sclerosis. The assay was immunoSEQ multiplex PCR, and TCRdb's table has in-frame clones only and misses some. The sample carries under 130,000 clones, approximately 90% recorded once. The sequencing used peripheral blood, collected after pregnancy. These TCRs come from a female donor with multiple sclerosis, enrolled in a pregnancy study.

The chain joins TRBV2 to TRBJ2-1; 8 bases agree with TRBD1. This CDR3 is 12 amino acids long. Germline V lookup: CDR1 SNHLY, CDR2 FYNNEI. J lost 15 bases, V lost 0 bases, and 4 bases had no gene match. In DNA form, the CDR3 reads TGTGCCAGCAGTGAAGCGAGGACAGGGTGGTTCTTC. Translated: CASSEARTGWFF.

V is TRBV7-9 and J is TRBJ1-6; 10 bases agree with TRBD1. Germline trimming cut 5 bases from V and 10 bases from J; bases unmatched to any gene: 5. The CDR3 extends over 14 amino acids. Per germline, CDR1 SEHNR and CDR2 FQNEAQ (reference sequence). CDR3 amino acids: CASSPDRGESPLHF. Written as DNA, the CDR3 is TGTGCCAGCAGCCCGGACAGGGGGGAATCACCCCTCCACTTT.